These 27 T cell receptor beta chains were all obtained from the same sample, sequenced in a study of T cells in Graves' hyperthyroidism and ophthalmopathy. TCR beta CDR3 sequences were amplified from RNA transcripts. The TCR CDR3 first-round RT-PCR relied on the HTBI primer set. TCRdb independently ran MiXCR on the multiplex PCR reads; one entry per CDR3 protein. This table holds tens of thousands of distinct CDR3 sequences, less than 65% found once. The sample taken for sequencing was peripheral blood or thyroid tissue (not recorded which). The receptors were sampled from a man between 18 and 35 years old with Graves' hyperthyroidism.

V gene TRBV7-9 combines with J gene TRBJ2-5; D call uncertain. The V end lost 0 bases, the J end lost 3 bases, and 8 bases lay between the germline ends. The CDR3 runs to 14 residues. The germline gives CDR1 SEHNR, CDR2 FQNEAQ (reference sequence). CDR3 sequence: CASSLAAREETQYF. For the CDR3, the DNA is TGTGCCAGCAGCTTAGCAGCGCGTGAAGAGACCCAGTACTTC.

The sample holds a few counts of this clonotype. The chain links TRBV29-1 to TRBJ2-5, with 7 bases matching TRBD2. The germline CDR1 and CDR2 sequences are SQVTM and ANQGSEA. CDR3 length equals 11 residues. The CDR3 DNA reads TGCAGTGTCGCGGGAGTTGAGACCCAGTACTTC. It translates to CSVAGVETQYF.

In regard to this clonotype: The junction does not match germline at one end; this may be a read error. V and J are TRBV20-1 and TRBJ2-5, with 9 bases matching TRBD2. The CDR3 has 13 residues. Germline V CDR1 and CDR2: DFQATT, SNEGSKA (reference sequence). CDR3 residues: CSPSGAEGETQYF. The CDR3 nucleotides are TGCAGTCCTAGCGGGGCCGAGGGAGAGACCCAGTACTTC.

The CDR3 nucleotides are TGTGCCATCAATGCTCAATCCTACGAGCAGTACTTC. It codes for CAINAQSYEQYF. This sequence joins TRBV10-3 and TRBJ2-7; D unclear. Germline V lookup: CDR1 ENHRY, CDR2 SYGVKD. Trimming took 7 bases from V and 1 from J, leaving 8 bases between them. The CDR3 consists of 12 residues.

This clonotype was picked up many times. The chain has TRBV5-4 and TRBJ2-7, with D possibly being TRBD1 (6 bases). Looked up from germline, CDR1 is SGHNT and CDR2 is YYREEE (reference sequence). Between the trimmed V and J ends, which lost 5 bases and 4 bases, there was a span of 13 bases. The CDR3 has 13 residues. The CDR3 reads CASSSRDTYEQYF. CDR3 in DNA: TGTGCCAGCAGTTCCCGGGACACATACGAGCAGTACTTC.

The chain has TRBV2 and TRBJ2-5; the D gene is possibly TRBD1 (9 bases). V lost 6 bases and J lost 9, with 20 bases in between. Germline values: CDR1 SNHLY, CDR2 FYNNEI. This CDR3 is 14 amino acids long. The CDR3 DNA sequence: TGTGCCAGCAGCCACGGACAGGGGACTAGGGCCCAGTACTTC. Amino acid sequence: CASSHGQGTRAQYF.

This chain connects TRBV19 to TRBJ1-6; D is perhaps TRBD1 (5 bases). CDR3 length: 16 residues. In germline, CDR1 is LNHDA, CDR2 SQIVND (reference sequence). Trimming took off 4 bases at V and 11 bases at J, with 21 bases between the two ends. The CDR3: CASSTARGRVRTPLHF. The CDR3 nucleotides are TGTGCCAGTAGTACCGCCCGGGGCAGGGTTCGTACACCCCTCCACTTT. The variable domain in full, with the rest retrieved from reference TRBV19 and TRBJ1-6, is DGGITQSPKYLFRKEGQNVTLSCEQNLNHDAMYWYRQDPGQGLRLIYYSQIVNDFQKGDIAEGYSVSREKKESFPLTVTSAQKNPTAFYLCASSTARGRVRTPLHFGNGTRLTVT.

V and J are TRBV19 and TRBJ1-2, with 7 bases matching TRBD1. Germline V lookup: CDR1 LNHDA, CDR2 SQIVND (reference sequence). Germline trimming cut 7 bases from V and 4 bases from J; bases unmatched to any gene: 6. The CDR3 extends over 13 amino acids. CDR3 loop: CASIGQDLYGYTF. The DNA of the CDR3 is TGTGCCAGTATCGGACAGGACCTCTATGGCTACACCTTC.

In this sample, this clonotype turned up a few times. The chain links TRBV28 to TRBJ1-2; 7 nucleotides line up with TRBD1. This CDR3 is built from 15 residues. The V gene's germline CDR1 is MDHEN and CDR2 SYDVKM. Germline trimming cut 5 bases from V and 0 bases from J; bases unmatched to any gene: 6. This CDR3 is CASSTIDRANYGYTF. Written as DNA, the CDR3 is TGTGCCAGCAGTACAATCGACAGGGCTAACTATGGCTACACCTTC.

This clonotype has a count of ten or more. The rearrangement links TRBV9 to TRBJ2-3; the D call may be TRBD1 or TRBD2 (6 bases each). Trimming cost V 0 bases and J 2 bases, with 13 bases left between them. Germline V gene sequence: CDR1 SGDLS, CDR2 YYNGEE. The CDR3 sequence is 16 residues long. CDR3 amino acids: CASSVAAGGNTDTQYF. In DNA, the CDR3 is TGTGCCAGCAGCGTAGCTGCCGGGGGCAACACAGATACGCAGTATTTT.

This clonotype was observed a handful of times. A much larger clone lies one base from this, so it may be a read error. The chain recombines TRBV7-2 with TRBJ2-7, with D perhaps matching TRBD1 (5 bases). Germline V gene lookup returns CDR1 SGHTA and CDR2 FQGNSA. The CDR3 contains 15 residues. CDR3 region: CASSLVRDGAYEQCF. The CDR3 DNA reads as TGTGCCAGCAGCTTAGTCAGGGATGGTGCCTACGAGCAGTGCTTC.

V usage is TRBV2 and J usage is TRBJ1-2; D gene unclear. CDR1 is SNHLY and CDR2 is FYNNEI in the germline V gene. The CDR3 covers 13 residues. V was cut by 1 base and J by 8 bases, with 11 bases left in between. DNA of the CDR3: TGTGCCAGCAGTGAAGGACCCACGCGGGGCTACACCTTC. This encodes CASSEGPTRGYTF.

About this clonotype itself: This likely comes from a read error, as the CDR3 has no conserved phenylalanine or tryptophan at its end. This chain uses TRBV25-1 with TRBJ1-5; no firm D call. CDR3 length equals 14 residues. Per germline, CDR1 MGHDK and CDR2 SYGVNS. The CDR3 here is CASSESLGNRPQHS. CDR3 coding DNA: TGTGCCAGCAGTGAATCTCTAGGCAATCGGCCCCAGCATTCA.

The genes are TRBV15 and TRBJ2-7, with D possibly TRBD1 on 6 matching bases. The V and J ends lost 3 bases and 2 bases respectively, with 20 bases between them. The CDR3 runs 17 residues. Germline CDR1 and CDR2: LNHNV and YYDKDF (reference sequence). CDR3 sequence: CATSRDFFRDMTYEQYF. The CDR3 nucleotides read TGTGCCACCAGCAGGGATTTTTTCCGGGACATGACCTACGAGCAGTACTTC.

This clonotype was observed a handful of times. CDR3 residues: CASSEAMTRTLHF. The DNA for the CDR3 is TGTGCCAGCAGTGAAGCGATGACCCGCACCCTCCACTTT. The chain combines TRBV2 with TRBJ1-6; D uncertain. V lost 0 bases, J lost 14 bases, and 11 bases lay in between. The CDR3 runs 13 residues. Per the germline V gene, CDR1 is SNHLY and CDR2 is FYNNEI. The complete variable domain, with remaining parts taken from reference TRBV2 and TRBJ1-6, reads EPEVTQTPSHQVTQMGQEVILRCVPISNHLYFYWYRQILGQKVEFLVSFYNNEISEKSEIFDDQFSVERPDGSNFTLKIRSTKLEDSAMYFCASSEAMTRTLHFGNGTRLTVT.

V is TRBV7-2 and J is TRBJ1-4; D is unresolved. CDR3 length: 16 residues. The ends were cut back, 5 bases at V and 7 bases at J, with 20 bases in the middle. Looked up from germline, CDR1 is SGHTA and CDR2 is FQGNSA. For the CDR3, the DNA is TGTGCCAGCAGCGCCCAGTCCGGGTCGTCGTGTGAAAAACTGTTTTTT. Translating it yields CASSAQSGSSCEKLFF.

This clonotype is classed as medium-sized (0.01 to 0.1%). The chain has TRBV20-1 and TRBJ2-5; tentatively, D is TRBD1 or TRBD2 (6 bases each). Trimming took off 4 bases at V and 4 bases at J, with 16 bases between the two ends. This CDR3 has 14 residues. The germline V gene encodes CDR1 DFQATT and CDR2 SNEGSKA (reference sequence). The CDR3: CSATPPTGAETQYF. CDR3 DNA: TGCAGTGCTACTCCTCCTACGGGGGCAGAGACCCAGTACTTC.

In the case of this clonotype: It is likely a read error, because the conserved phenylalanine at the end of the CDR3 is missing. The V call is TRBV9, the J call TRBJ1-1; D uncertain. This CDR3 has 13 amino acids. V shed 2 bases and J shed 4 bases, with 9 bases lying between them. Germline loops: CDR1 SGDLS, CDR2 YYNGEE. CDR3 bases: TGTGCCAGCAGCGTCACGCTTTCCACTGAAGCTTTCTCT. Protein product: CASSVTLSTEAFS.

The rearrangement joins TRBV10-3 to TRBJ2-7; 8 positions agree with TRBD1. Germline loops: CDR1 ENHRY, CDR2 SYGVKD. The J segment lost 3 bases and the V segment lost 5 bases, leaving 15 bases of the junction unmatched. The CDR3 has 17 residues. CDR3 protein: CAISPSTGADGDYEQYF. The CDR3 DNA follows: TGTGCCATCAGTCCATCGACAGGGGCTGACGGGGACTACGAGCAGTACTTC.

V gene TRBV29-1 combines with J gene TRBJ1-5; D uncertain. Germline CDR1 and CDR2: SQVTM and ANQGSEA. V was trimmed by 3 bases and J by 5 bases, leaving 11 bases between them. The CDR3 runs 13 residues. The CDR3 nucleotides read TGCAGCGTTGATGTAGGGAGGGATCAGCCCCAGCATTTT. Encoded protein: CSVDVGRDQPQHF.

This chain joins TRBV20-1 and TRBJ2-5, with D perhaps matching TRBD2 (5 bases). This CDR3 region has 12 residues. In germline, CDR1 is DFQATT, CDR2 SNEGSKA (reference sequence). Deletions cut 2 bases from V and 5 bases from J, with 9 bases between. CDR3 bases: TGCAGTGCTAGACTAGCCTTGGAGACCCAGTACTTC. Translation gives CSARLALETQYF.

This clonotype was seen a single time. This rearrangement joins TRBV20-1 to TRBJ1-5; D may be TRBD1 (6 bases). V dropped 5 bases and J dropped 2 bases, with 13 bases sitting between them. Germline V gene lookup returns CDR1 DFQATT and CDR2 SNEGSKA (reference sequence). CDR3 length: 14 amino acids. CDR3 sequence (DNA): TGCAGTGCTGGAGGTGAGGGGGGCAATCAGCCCCAGCATTTT. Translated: CSAGGEGGNQPQHF.

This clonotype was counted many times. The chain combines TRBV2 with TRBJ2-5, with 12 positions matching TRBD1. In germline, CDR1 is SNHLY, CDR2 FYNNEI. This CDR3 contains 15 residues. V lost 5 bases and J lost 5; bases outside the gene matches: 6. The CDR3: CASSRDRGPGETQYF. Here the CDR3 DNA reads TGTGCCAGCAGTCGGGACAGGGGGCCTGGGGAGACCCAGTACTTC.

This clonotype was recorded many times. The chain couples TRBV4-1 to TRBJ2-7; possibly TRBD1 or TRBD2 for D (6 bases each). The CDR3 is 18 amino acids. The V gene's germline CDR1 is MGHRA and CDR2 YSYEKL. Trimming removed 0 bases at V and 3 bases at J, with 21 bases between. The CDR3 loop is CASSQDLGGGGSFYEQYF. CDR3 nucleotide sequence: TGCGCCAGCAGCCAAGATCTGGGTGGAGGGGGATCGTTCTACGAGCAGTACTTC.

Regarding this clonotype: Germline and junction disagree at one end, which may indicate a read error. Here the CDR3 DNA reads TGCGTCAGCAATGAGGACCCCAGCACAGATACGCAGTATTTT. Translated: CVSNEDPSTDTQYF. J is TRBJ2-3 and V is TRBV10-2; D gene ambiguous. The CDR3 is 14 residues long. Per the germline V gene, CDR1 is WSHSY and CDR2 is SAAADI.

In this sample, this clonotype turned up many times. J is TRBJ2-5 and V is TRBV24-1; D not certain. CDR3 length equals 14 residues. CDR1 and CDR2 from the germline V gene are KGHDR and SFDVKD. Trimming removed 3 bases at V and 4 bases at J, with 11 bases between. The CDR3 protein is CATSDQVPPETQYF. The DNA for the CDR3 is TGTGCCACCAGTGATCAGGTCCCCCCAGAGACCCAGTACTTC.

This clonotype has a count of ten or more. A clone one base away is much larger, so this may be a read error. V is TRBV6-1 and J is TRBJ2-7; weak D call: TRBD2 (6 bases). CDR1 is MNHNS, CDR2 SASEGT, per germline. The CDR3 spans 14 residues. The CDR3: CASSWDPWPGERYF. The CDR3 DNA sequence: TGTGCCAGCAGTTGGGACCCATGGCCGGGGGAGCGGTACTTC.